The rows below give T cell receptor beta chains drawn from one sample of a study of cytomegalovirus exposure and HLA in healthy donors. The table came from immunoSEQ multiplex PCR; TCRdb's copy has only in-frame clones and leaves some out. The profile shows over 75,000 clones, roughly 82% of them singletons. What was sequenced was PBMCs. These receptors came from a man younger than 45 in good health and CMV-seropositive. The CDR3 runs from the conserved cysteine through the conserved F or W. Each record gives: D gene, clone size, J gene, V gene, CDR3 protein, CDR3 DNA. The D gene is left open where the match is weak. Size tells how often a clone was seen (once, few, many) or the class of an expanded clone, and some rows leave it out.

D: NA
size: few
J: TRBJ2-7
V: TRBV6-6
CDR3: CASREGVGAYEQYF
DNA: TGTGCCAGCAGAGAGGGGGTCGGGGCCTACGAGCAGTACTTC

D: TRBD1
size: NA
J: TRBJ1-1
V: TRBV5-6
CDR3: CASSGWGQGDTEAFF
DNA: TGTGCCAGCAGCGGATGGGGACAGGGAGACACTGAAGCTTTCTTT

D: TRBD2
size: NA
J: TRBJ2-1
V: TRBV27
CDR3: CASSLRLAGIDRNEQFF
DNA: TGTGCCAGCAGTCTTCGACTAGCGGGGATAGACCGCAATGAGCAGTTCTTC

D: NA
size: NA
J: TRBJ1-2
V: TRBV6-5
CDR3: CASSRTLPKNTGYTF
DNA: TGTGCCAGCAGCCGGACTCTTCCTAAAAATACTGGCTACACCTTC

D: TRBD1
size: NA
J: TRBJ2-7
V: TRBV5-1
CDR3: CASKAPGQGINEQYF
DNA: TGCGCCAGCAAGGCACCGGGACAGGGCATCAACGAGCAGTACTTC

D: TRBD1
size: NA
J: TRBJ1-4
V: TRBV18
CDR3: CASSRRPLKETGEGEKLFF
DNA: TGTGCCAGCTCACGACGCCCCCTTAAAGAGACAGGGGAGGGAGAAAAACTGTTTTTT

D: TRBD2
size: NA
J: TRBJ2-7
V: TRBV7-2
CDR3: CASSLLAGDYEQYF
DNA: TGTGCCAGCAGCTTACTAGCGGGGGATTACGAGCAGTACTTC

D: NA
size: NA
J: TRBJ2-4
V: TRBV5-6
CDR3: CASSLFLGRESKNIQYF
DNA: TGTGCCAGCAGCTTGTTTTTGGGGCGTGAGTCCAAAAACATTCAGTACTTC

D: TRBD2
size: NA
J: TRBJ2-1
V: TRBV30
CDR3: CAWSVGLAGGPGEQFF
DNA: TGTGCCTGGAGTGTTGGACTAGCGGGAGGGCCGGGTGAGCAGTTCTTC

D: TRBD2
size: NA
J: TRBJ2-2
V: TRBV19
CDR3: CASSFAAGGTGELFF
DNA: TGTGCCAGTAGCTTCGCAGCGGGAGGGACCGGGGAGCTGTTTTTT

D: NA
size: few
J: TRBJ2-7
V: TRBV13
CDR3: CASSSDRTTYEQYF
DNA: TGTGCCAGCAGCTCCGACAGGACCACCTACGAGCAGTACTTC

D: NA
size: NA
J: TRBJ2-7
V: TRBV10-1
CDR3: CASSESIGLDSKPYEQYF
DNA: TGCGCCAGCAGTGAGTCGATAGGGCTGGACAGCAAACCCTACGAGCAGTACTTC

D: TRBD2
size: NA
J: TRBJ2-3
V: TRBV5-5
CDR3: CASSFPSGSTDTQYF
DNA: TGTGCCAGCAGCTTCCCTAGCGGGAGTACAGATACGCAGTATTTT

D: NA
size: NA
J: TRBJ1-4
V: TRBV7-9
CDR3: CASSFGLNLNEKLFF
DNA: TGTGCCAGCAGCTTCGGACTCAACCTTAATGAAAAACTGTTTTTT

D: NA
size: NA
J: TRBJ1-5
V: TRBV9
CDR3: CASSVDGLGTQPQHF
DNA: TGTGCCAGCAGCGTCGACGGGTTGGGTACTCAGCCCCAGCATTTT

D: NA
size: once
J: TRBJ2-2
V: TRBV5-1
CDR3: CASSPPGGERTGELFF
DNA: TGCGCCAGCAGCCCGCCCGGGGGAGAGCGAACCGGGGAGCTGTTTTTT

D: TRBD2
size: NA
J: TRBJ2-1
V: TRBV6-1
CDR3: CAPPGTSLFF
DNA: TGTGCCCCCCCCGGGACTAGTCTGTTCTTC

D: TRBD1
size: NA
J: TRBJ2-6
V: TRBV7-2
CDR3: CASSPGTGWTNVLTF
DNA: TGTGCCAGCAGCCCGGGGACAGGGTGGACCAACGTCCTGACTTTC

D: TRBD2
size: NA
J: TRBJ2-1
V: TRBV5-4
CDR3: CASSSPIAGGRNNEQFF
DNA: TGTGCCAGCAGCTCCCCGATAGCGGGAGGGCGGAATAATGAGCAGTTCTTC

D: TRBD1
size: few
J: TRBJ1-1
V: TRBV30
CDR3: CAWSVGTGNTEAFF
DNA: TGTGCCTGGAGTGTTGGGACAGGGAACACTGAAGCTTTCTTT

D: NA
size: NA
J: TRBJ2-5
V: TRBV7-2
CDR3: CASSLASAQETQYF
DNA: TGTGCCAGCAGCTTAGCTAGCGCCCAAGAGACCCAGTACTTC

D: NA
size: NA
J: TRBJ2-2
V: TRBV5-1
CDR3: CASSPTPNTGELFF
DNA: TGCGCCAGCAGTCCAACACCGAACACCGGGGAGCTGTTTTTT

D: NA
size: NA
J: TRBJ2-7
V: TRBV11-2
CDR3: CASSFRPGSYEQYF
DNA: TGTGCCAGCAGCTTCCGGCCAGGCTCCTACGAGCAGTACTTC

D: TRBD1
size: NA
J: TRBJ2-7
V: TRBV4-1
CDR3: CASSHGTGSAYEQYF
DNA: TGCGCCAGCAGCCACGGGACAGGGAGTGCCTACGAGCAGTACTTC

D: TRBD2
size: NA
J: TRBJ2-3
V: TRBV9
CDR3: CASSVAGGSGDTQYF
DNA: TGTGCCAGCAGCGTAGCGGGGGGATCCGGGGATACGCAGTATTTT

D: TRBD2
size: once
J: TRBJ2-1
V: TRBV7-9
CDR3: CASSLASLAGDNEQFF
DNA: TGTGCCAGCAGCTTAGCCTCCCTAGCGGGAGACAATGAGCAGTTCTTC

D: NA
size: few
J: TRBJ1-5
V: TRBV7-2
CDR3: CASSSSGTTDQPQHF
DNA: TGTGCCAGCAGCTCCTCCGGGACAACCGACCAGCCCCAGCATTTT

D: TRBD1
size: NA
J: TRBJ1-4
V: TRBV7-2
CDR3: CASSSGQKNEKLFF
DNA: TGTGCCAGCAGCTCGGGACAGAAAAATGAAAAACTGTTTTTT

D: TRBD1
size: NA
J: TRBJ1-2
V: TRBV6-1
CDR3: CASSSRDRGHYGYTF
DNA: TGTGCCAGCAGTTCCCGGGACAGGGGGCATTATGGCTACACCTTC

D: NA
size: NA
J: TRBJ1-2
V: TRBV6-5
CDR3: CASSYSKTGLIYGYTF
DNA: TGTGCCAGCAGTTACTCGAAAACAGGGTTAATCTATGGCTACACCTTC

D: TRBD1
size: NA
J: TRBJ1-3
V: TRBV7-6
CDR3: CASSSTGAGNTIYF
DNA: TGTGCCAGCAGCTCCACAGGGGCAGGAAACACCATATATTTT

D: NA
size: NA
J: TRBJ2-1
V: TRBV9
CDR3: CASSVAATEEQFF
DNA: TGTGCCAGCAGCGTAGCTGCGACGGAGGAGCAGTTCTTC

D: TRBD1
size: NA
J: TRBJ1-3
V: TRBV9
CDR3: CASSLTGTGAGNTIYF
DNA: TGTGCCAGCAGTCTCACCGGGACAGGGGCTGGAAACACCATATATTTT

D: TRBD2
size: NA
J: TRBJ2-3
V: TRBV30
CDR3: CAESQREADTQYF
DNA: TGTGCCGAGTCTCAGCGGGAGGCAGATACGCAGTATTTT

D: TRBD1
size: once
J: TRBJ1-1
V: TRBV2
CDR3: CASRSDRLNTEAFF
DNA: TGTGCCAGCCGATCGGACAGGCTAAACACTGAAGCTTTCTTT

D: TRBD1
size: NA
J: TRBJ1-5
V: TRBV28
CDR3: CASSSTGTGYQPQHF
DNA: TGTGCCAGCAGTTCAACCGGGACAGGTTATCAGCCCCAGCATTTT

D: NA
size: NA
J: TRBJ2-7
V: TRBV2
CDR3: CASGDIYEQYF
DNA: TGTGCCAGCGGCGACATTTACGAGCAGTACTTC

D: NA
size: NA
J: TRBJ1-5
V: TRBV7-2
CDR3: CASREGLNQPQHF
DNA: TGTGCCAGCAGGGAGGGGTTGAATCAGCCCCAGCATTTT

D: TRBD2
size: NA
J: TRBJ2-7
V: TRBV10-3
CDR3: CAISESTSGSSFEQYF
DNA: TGTGCCATCAGTGAGTCAACTAGCGGGAGTTCCTTCGAGCAGTACTTC

D: TRBD1
size: NA
J: TRBJ2-3
V: TRBV29-1
CDR3: CSVPRTGNTDTQYF
DNA: TGCAGCGTTCCACGGACAGGGAACACAGATACGCAGTATTTT

D: NA
size: NA
J: TRBJ2-7
V: TRBV13
CDR3: CASSLSHEQYF
DNA: TGTGCCAGCAGCCTGTCCCACGAGCAGTACTTC

D: NA
size: few
J: TRBJ2-7
V: TRBV28
CDR3: CASGRKSGEQYF
DNA: TGTGCCAGCGGAAGGAAATCGGGCGAGCAGTACTTC

D: TRBD2
size: NA
J: TRBJ2-7
V: TRBV29-1
CDR3: CSVTGTSGSLVSYEQYF
DNA: TGCAGCGTTACCGGGACTAGCGGGAGTCTCGTCTCCTACGAGCAGTACTTC

D: NA
size: NA
J: TRBJ2-7
V: TRBV25-1
CDR3: CASRVAREQYF
DNA: TGTGCCAGCAGGGTCGCGAGGGAGCAGTACTTC

D: TRBD1
size: few
J: TRBJ1-1
V: TRBV14
CDR3: CASSPTGVQAFF
DNA: TGTGCCAGCAGCCCGACAGGGGTTCAAGCTTTCTTT

D: NA
size: NA
J: TRBJ1-5
V: TRBV19
CDR3: CASSIAPRQRGQPQHF
DNA: TGTGCCAGTAGTATAGCCCCCCGCCAACGCGGTCAGCCCCAGCATTTT